This TCR beta chain was found in a study of blood T cells in healthy people across ages. A second PCR, run for about 7 to 11 cycles, used a sample-barcoded 5' primer plus a J-beta primer mix. TCRdb reanalysed the 5' RACE reads using MiXCR and keeps one entry per CDR3 protein. The table includes roughly 1,100,000 distinct CDR3 sequences, 20% to 25% detected once. Losses at the gene ends were 1 base for V and 4 bases for J; bases not matched to a gene: 22. The CDR3 length is 21 residues. Germline V gene lookup returns CDR1 SGHDN and CDR2 FVKESK. This clonotype was detected a few times. Drawing of peripheral blood yielded roughly 9.8 milliliters from each donor. This same sample was also taken into another study, of T cells of mothers and their children.

The sequencing input was blood. The receptor comes from a girl aged 2-9 years in good health. The chain employs TRBV14 and TRBJ2-5, with TRBD2 matching over 9 bases. CDR3 in DNA: TGTGCCAGCAGCCAAGGAAATTTCTTAGGAGACCCACGGACTAGCGCAGAGACCCAGTACTTC. This gives the protein CASSQGNFLGDPRTSAETQYF.